This T cell receptor beta chain is drawn from a study of cytomegalovirus exposure and HLA in healthy donors. General study results and limits: Within the data, a cluster of highly shared sequence variants was likely a sequencing artifact. When a later analysis was performed, an Asian-associated ancestry cluster reportedly had fewer N-insertions than the approximately 600-donor mean. In a later analysis, a missense DCLRE1C variant was linked to TCR beta V- and J-gene trimming.

Details on this clone: What it recognizes is unknown.

The CDR3 is 14 amino acids. Germline values: CDR1 SNHLY, CDR2 FYNNEI. Trimming stripped 3 bases from V and 4 bases from J, with 10 bases between. Primers: 60 Vbeta forward and 13 Jbeta reverse. Sequenced by immunoSEQ multiplex PCR; TCRdb stores in-frame clones only, minus some. The table lists under 200,000 clones. This receptor was taken from a woman under 30 in good health and CMV-seropositive. V and J are TRBV2 and TRBJ1-3, with D possibly being TRBD1 (6 bases). The sample was PBMCs. The DNA of the CDR3 is TGTGCCAGCAGTGACCAGGGGATCGGAAACACCATATATTTT. Protein: CASSDQGIGNTIYF.